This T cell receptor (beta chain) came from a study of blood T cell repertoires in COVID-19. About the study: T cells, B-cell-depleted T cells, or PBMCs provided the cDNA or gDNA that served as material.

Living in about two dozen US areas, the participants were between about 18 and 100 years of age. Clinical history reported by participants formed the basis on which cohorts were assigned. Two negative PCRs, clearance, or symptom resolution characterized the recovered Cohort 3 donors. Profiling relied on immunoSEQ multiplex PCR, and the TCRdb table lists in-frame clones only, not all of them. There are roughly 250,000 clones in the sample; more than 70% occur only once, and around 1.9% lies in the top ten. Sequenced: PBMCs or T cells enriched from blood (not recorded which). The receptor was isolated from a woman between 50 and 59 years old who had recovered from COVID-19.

CDR3 nucleotides: TGTGCCAGCAGCTTAGGGTCGGTGGGCGCCTGGAGGAATGAGCAGTTCTTC. This translates into CASSLGSVGAWRNEQFF. The chain has TRBV7-9 and TRBJ2-1; D might be TRBD2 (5 bases). Per germline, CDR1 SEHNR and CDR2 FQNEAQ (reference sequence). The ends were cut back, 1 base at V and 7 bases at J, with 20 bases in the middle. The CDR3 totals 17 residues.